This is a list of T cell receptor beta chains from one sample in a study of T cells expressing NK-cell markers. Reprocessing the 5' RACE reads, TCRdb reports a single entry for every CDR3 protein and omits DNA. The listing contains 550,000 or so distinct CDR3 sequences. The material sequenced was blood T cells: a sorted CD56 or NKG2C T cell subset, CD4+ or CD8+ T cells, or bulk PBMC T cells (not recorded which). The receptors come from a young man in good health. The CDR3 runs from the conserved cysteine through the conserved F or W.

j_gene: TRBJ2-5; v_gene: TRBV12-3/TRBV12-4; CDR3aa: CASSLRGVGTTETQYF
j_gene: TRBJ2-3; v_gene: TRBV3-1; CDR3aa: CASSRRPGSGTDTQYF
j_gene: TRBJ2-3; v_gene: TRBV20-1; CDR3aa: CSAILAGGYTDTQYF
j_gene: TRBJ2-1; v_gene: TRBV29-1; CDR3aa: CSGGGRTGVNYNEQFF
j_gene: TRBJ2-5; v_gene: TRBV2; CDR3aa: CASRITSGQHGGTQYF
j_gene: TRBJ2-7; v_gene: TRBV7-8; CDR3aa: CASSKGLAGAYEQYF
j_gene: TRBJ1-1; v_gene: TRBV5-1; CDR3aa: CASSAYQGTEAFF
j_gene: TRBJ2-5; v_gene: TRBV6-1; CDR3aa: CASVDPGRGETQYF
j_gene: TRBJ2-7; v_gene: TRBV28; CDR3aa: CASSTPGTGGVYEQYF
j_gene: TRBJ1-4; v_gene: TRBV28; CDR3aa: CASSPGPGTTNEKLFF
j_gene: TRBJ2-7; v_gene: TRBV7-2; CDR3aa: CASSLDVSSYEQYF
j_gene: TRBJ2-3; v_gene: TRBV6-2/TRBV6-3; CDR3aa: CASSFVLGVFTDTQYF
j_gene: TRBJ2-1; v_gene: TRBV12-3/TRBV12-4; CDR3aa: CASSWATAYNEQFF
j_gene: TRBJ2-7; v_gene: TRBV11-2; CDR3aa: CASSFRPTSEGHEQYF
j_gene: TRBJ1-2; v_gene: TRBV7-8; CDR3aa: CASSETGTGIGYTF
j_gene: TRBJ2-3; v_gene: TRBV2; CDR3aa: CASKVSRLAGGLRDTDTQYF
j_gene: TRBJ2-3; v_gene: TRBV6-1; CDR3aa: CASTGLHLDTQYF
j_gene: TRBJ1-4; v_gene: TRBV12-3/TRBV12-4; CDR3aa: CASSLNPHSTNEKLFF
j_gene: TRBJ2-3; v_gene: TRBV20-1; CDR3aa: CSARDMLAGIDTQYF
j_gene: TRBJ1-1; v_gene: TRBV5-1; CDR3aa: CASSLLGSRANTEAFF
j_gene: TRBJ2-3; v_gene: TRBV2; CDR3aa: CASSGPADTQYF
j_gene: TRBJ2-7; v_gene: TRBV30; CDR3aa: CAWSAGLGYEQYF
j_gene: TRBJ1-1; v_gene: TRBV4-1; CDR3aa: CASSHAGGVRTEAFF
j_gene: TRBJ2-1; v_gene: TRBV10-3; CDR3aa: CAISDGTSGRIEQFF
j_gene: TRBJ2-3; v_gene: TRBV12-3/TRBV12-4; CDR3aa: CASSFFSGSTDTQYF
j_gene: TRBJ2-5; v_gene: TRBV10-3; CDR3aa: CAVSAGFPETQYF
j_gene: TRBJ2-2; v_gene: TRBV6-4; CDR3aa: CASSEGESGELFF
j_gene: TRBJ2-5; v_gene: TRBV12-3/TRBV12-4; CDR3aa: CASSPSVGAEETQYF
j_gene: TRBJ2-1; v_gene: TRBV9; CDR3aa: CASSGGAGYPYNEQFF
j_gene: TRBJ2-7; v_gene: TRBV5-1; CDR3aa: CASMRGSAYEQYF
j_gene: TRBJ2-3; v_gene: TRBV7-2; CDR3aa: CASTRVGSGTDTQYF